This T cell receptor beta chain was sequenced in a study of neurological immune-mediated disorders. TCRdb reprocessed the 5' RACE reads via MiXCR and lists one record per CDR3 protein. The profile shows tens of thousands of distinct CDR3 sequences, 10% of them singletons. Notes on this clonotype: Its antigen is not identified.

Study outcomes and limitations: The expanded clones of different subjects shared no CDR3 amino acid sequences (suggesting private repertoires in all groups).

The receptor was derived from a man aged 40-55 years in good health. Sequencing used PBMCs.

CDR3 bases: TGTGCCAGCAGCGGGAGCACTGAAGCTTTCTTT. It yields the protein CASSGSTEAFF. The chain couples TRBV12-3 or TRBV12-4 to TRBJ1-1; D gene ambiguous. Trimming left V 6 bases short and J 4 bases short, with 6 bases between. CDR3 length: 11 amino acids.